Below, 15 T cell receptor beta chains from the same sample are listed, as sequenced in a study of Ad26.COV2.S vaccination and SARS-CoV-2 variants. Generated by immunoSEQ multiplex PCR, the TCRdb table keeps only in-frame clones and is missing some. The sample carries fewer than 400,000 clones, 85% recorded once. Treatment denoted: some 20 received Ad26.COV2.S at low or high dose, single or two shots; 5 received placebo; per-sample allocation not given. All samples were drawn on day 63, counting from the first vaccine or placebo injection. The input for sequencing was peripheral blood, taken in a trial of Ad26.COV2.S vaccine versus placebo. These receptor sequences come from a person between 18 and 59 years old who received the Ad26.COV2.S COVID-19 vaccine or a placebo.

The chain is built from TRBV7-6 and TRBJ2-7; tentative D call: TRBD2 (5 bases). V gave up 1 base and J gave up 6 bases, with 16 bases separating them. This CDR3 contains 15 residues. Germline V gene data show CDR1 as SGHVS and CDR2 as FNYEAQ. The CDR3 DNA sequence: TGTGCCAGCAGCTTAGTCAACGGGGTCCCATCCGAGCAGTACTTC. Translation: CASSLVNGVPSEQYF.

The chain is built from TRBV2 and TRBJ1-4; D uncertain. The CDR3 runs 16 residues. Trimming removed 7 bases from V and 8 bases from J, with 23 bases in between. Germline V gene lookup returns CDR1 SNHLY and CDR2 FYNNEI. CDR3 sequence (DNA): TGTGCCAGCACCTCTTCGGACCCGCACCTTCTCGAAAAACTGTTTTTT. This codes for CASTSSDPHLLEKLFF. The full variable domain, completed using reference TRBV2 and TRBJ1-4, is EPEVTQTPSHQVTQMGQEVILRCVPISNHLYFYWYRQILGQKVEFLVSFYNNEISEKSEIFDDQFSVERPDGSNFTLKIRSTKLEDSAMYFCASTSSDPHLLEKLFFGSGTQLSVL.

A few counts support this clone. This chain connects TRBV18 to TRBJ1-2; D not certain. Germline-derived CDR1 and CDR2 are KGHSH and LQKENI. Trimming cost V 0 bases and J 3 bases, with 8 bases left between them. This CDR3 is 14 amino acids long. The CDR3 region is CASSPPDGYYGYTF. DNA of the CDR3: TGTGCCAGCTCACCACCGGACGGATACTATGGCTACACCTTC.

The chain combines TRBV18 with TRBJ2-7; D is possibly TRBD1 (5 bases). CDR1 and CDR2 from the germline V gene are KGHSH and LQKENI. This CDR3 is 12 amino acids long. The V end was cut by 1 base, the J end by 7 bases, with 8 bases between. The CDR3 coding sequence is TGTGCCAGCTCACCACAGGGGCAGGAGCAGTACTTC. As protein: CASSPQGQEQYF.

The chain links TRBV7-9 to TRBJ1-2; D not resolved. V shed 3 bases and J shed 8 bases, with 7 bases lying between them. The CDR3 contains 11 residues. The germline V gene has CDR1 SEHNR and CDR2 FQNEAQ (reference sequence). The CDR3 DNA is TGTGCCAGCAGCTTCCTACAGGGCTACACCTTC. It is translated as CASSFLQGYTF.

This rearrangement joins TRBV7-6 to TRBJ1-1; D possibly corresponds to TRBD1 (6 bases). The CDR3 extends over 15 amino acids. V was pared by 5 bases and J by 2 bases, with 15 bases between. CDR1 and CDR2 (germline): SGHVS, FNYEAQ. This chain's CDR3 is CASSVTDRSNTEAFF. CDR3 coding DNA: TGTGCCAGCAGCGTTACGGACAGAAGCAACACTGAAGCTTTCTTT. Using reference TRBV7-6 and TRBJ1-1 for the parts outside the CDR3, the full variable domain is GAGVSQSPRYKVTKRGQDVALRCDPISGHVSLYWYRQALGQGPEFLTYFNYEAQQDKSGLPNDRFSAERPEGSISTLTIQRTEQRDSAMYRCASSVTDRSNTEAFFGQGTRLTVV.

This clone has a single count. The chain employs TRBV7-9 and TRBJ2-2; D possibly corresponds to TRBD1 (6 bases). Germline V gene lookup returns CDR1 SEHNR and CDR2 FQNEAQ (reference sequence). The CDR3 covers 13 residues. V was shortened by 4 bases and J by 4 bases, with 7 bases between the two germline ends. The CDR3 sequence is CASSWGPTGELFF. Written as DNA, the CDR3 is TGTGCCAGCAGCTGGGGGCCCACCGGGGAGCTGTTTTTT.

The gene calls are TRBV6-9 and TRBJ2-7; the match to TRBD1 covers 7 bases. The ends lost 3 bases at V and 7 bases at J; junction bases unmatched: 12. Per the germline V gene, CDR1 is MNHGY and CDR2 is SVAAGI. The CDR3 covers 15 residues. CDR3 bases: TGTGCCAGCAGTTACCCCCCTGGACAGGCGGGTGAGCAGTACTTC. This sequence encodes CASSYPPGQAGEQYF.

CDR3 residues: CASSLNQGRGQFF. The CDR3, as DNA: TGTGCCAGCAGCCTTAACCAGGGACGGGGGCAGTTCTTC. The rearrangement joins TRBV7-9 to TRBJ2-1; tentatively, D is TRBD1 or TRBD2 (5 bases each). Trimming cost V 5 bases and J 12 bases, with 17 bases left between them. CDR1 is SEHNR, CDR2 FQNEAQ, per germline (reference sequence). This CDR3 contains 13 residues.

The chain links TRBV12-1 to TRBJ1-1; the D segment call TRBD1 is taken from the table without a DNA check. TRBV12-1 is shown as a pseudogene. The CDR3 runs to 14 residues. The DNA of the CDR3 is TGTGCCAGCAAAAGGGGGCAGTCGAACACTGAAGCTTTCTTT. Encoded protein: CASKRGQSNTEAFF.

This clone was seen just once. V and J are TRBV28 and TRBJ2-7, with TRBD1 matching over 12 bases. The CDR3 loop spans 18 amino acids. V lost 2 bases and J lost 1; bases outside the gene matches: 9. The germline V gene has CDR1 MDHEN and CDR2 SYDVKM. The chain's CDR3 is CASSLQGTGGLPSYEQYF. In nucleotides, the CDR3 is TGTGCCAGCAGTTTACAGGGGACAGGGGGCCTCCCTTCCTACGAGCAGTACTTC.

The count of this clone is one. The chain combines TRBV5-8 with TRBJ2-5, with 8 bases matching TRBD2. Germline trimming cut 4 bases from V and 2 bases from J; bases unmatched to any gene: 13. The germline V gene has CDR1 SGHTS and CDR2 YDEGEE. This CDR3 contains 17 residues. CDR3 sequence (DNA): TGTGCCAGCAGCGACCCCGGAACTAGCGGATATCAAGAGACCCAGTACTTC. Its protein product is CASSDPGTSGYQETQYF. The whole variable domain, remainder taken from reference TRBV5-8 and TRBJ2-5, is EAGVTQSPTHLIKTRGQQATLRCSPISGHTSVYWYQQALGLGLQFLLWYDEGEERNRGNFPPRFSGRQFPNYSSELNVNALELEDSALYLCASSDPGTSGYQETQYFGPGTRLLVL.

The CDR3: CAISEGGTNEKLFF. CDR3 nucleotide sequence: TGTGCCATCAGTGAAGGGGGGACTAATGAAAAACTGTTTTTT. V and J are TRBV10-3 and TRBJ1-4, with D possibly TRBD1 on 6 matching bases. Trimming pared 3 bases from V and 2 bases from J, leaving 7 bases between. Per the germline V gene, CDR1 is ENHRY and CDR2 is SYGVKD. The CDR3 consists of 14 residues.

This chain connects TRBV4-2 to TRBJ2-3; TRBD2 matches 9 bases. This CDR3 has 20 residues. The ends lost 0 bases at V and 5 bases at J; junction bases unmatched: 18. Germline assignment: CDR1 LGHNA and CDR2 YNFKEQ. CDR3 in amino acids: CASSQDRAGGPVLGGDTQYF. The CDR3, as DNA: TGTGCCAGCAGCCAAGATAGGGCGGGGGGGCCGGTTCTCGGTGGAGATACGCAGTATTTT.

The V and J genes are TRBV6-5 and TRBJ1-5; no clear D gene. This CDR3 has 13 residues. CDR1 is MNHEY, CDR2 SVGAGI, per germline. With 4 bases removed from V and 6 bases from J, the gap between germline ends came to 10 bases. The CDR3 sequence: CASSFSVGQPQHF. Written as DNA, the CDR3 is TGTGCCAGCAGTTTTTCAGTGGGTCAGCCCCAGCATTTT.